These T cell receptor beta chains were read from a single sample in a study of blood T cells in healthy people across ages. TCRdb called the 5' RACE reads again in MiXCR, with one record for every CDR3 protein. This sample has roughly 1.7 million distinct CDR3 sequences, with about 31% found just once. Sequencing was performed on blood. The source of these receptors is a woman aged 30 to 39 in good health. Both conserved end residues are part of each CDR3. The order of the fields is J gene, V gene, D gene, clone size, CDR3 DNA, CDR3 protein. A D gene is named only where the DNA matches it firmly. Size is stated for part of the rows, as once, few or many counts, or as a class when the clone is expanded.

>TRBJ2-5|TRBV6-2/TRBV6-3|-|-
TGTGCCAGCAGACCCCCCGGGACCCAACAAGAGACCCAGTACTTC
CASRPPGTQQETQYF
>TRBJ2-5|TRBV6-2/TRBV6-3|-|few
TGTGCCAGTAAAAGGCCCGGAACTAGCGAGACCCAGTACTTC
CASKRPGTSETQYF
>TRBJ2-5|TRBV25-1|-|-
TGTGCCAGCAGTGAATTCCAGGGCCCTCAAGAGACCCAGTACTTC
CASSEFQGPQETQYF
>TRBJ2-7|TRBV7-9|-|few
TGTGCCAGCAGCAAGGGAGGACAGTTCTACGAGCAGTACTTC
CASSKGGQFYEQYF
>TRBJ2-1|TRBV10-3|-|-
TGTGCCATCAGTATGAGTAATGAGCAGTTCTTC
CAISMSNEQFF
>TRBJ2-3|TRBV4-1|-|few
TGCGCCAGCAGCCAAGCGGGTTGGGCGCAGTATTTT
CASSQAGWAQYF
>TRBJ1-5|TRBV6-5|TRBD1|once
TGTGCCAGCAGGGTAGACAGGGGCCCCAATCAGCCCCAGCATTTT
CASRVDRGPNQPQHF
>TRBJ1-2|TRBV13|-|-
TGTGCCAGCACCAAATTAGGGGGAGGCTATGGCTACACCTTC
CASTKLGGGYGYTF
>TRBJ2-7|TRBV7-8|-|few
TGTGCCAGCAGCTTAAGCACCACCCTAGCTCCTACCTCGGGCGAGCAGTACTTC
CASSLSTTLAPTSGEQYF
>TRBJ2-7|TRBV5-5|-|few
TGTGCCAGCAGCTTGACTACCGGGATTTTATACGAGCAGTACTTC
CASSLTTGILYEQYF
>TRBJ2-1|TRBV2|TRBD2|-
TGTGCCAGCAGTGGACTAGCGGGAGGGGCTAGGTTCTTC
CASSGLAGGARFF
>TRBJ1-2|TRBV18|-|-
TGTGCCAGCTCCCTTCCACGAGGGCCAGTCACCTTC
CASSLPRGPVTF
>TRBJ2-3|TRBV4-1|-|many
TGCGCCAGCAGCCCTCCCGGGACCAGACGCACAGATACGCAGTATTTT
CASSPPGTRRTDTQYF
>TRBJ2-7|TRBV5-1|-|-
TGCGCCAGCAGCTTGGGGGTGGAGTCCTACGAGCAGTACTTC
CASSLGVESYEQYF
>TRBJ2-5|TRBV9|-|-
TGTGCCGGCAGCTTGAGGGCCTCCCAAGAGACCCAGTACTTC
CAGSLRASQETQYF
>TRBJ2-1|TRBV19|-|-
TGTGCCAGTAGGGAGTGGGGAGGGGGACCTGCTGAGCAGTTCTTC
CASREWGGGPAEQFF
>TRBJ1-4|TRBV7-9|-|few
TGTGCCAGCAGCTTAGGAGGGGCGCGTGAAAAACTGTTTTTT
CASSLGGAREKLFF
>TRBJ2-1|TRBV11-2|TRBD1|few
TGTGCCAGCAGCTCTCACAGGGGGCGGTCGAATGAGCAGTTCTTC
CASSSHRGRSNEQFF
>TRBJ1-1|TRBV10-1|-|-
TGCGCCAGCAGTGAAAGCCCCCCGGGTGCTGAAGCTTTCTTT
CASSESPPGAEAFF
>TRBJ2-7|TRBV6-5|-|few
TGTGCCAGCAGTTACAAGGGGCACGAGCAGTACTTC
CASSYKGHEQYF
>TRBJ1-3|TRBV2|-|-
TGTGCCAGCAACAAGATAGTTAGCTCTGGAAACACCATATATTTT
CASNKIVSSGNTIYF
>TRBJ2-1|TRBV7-2|-|-
TGTGCCAGCAGCGCGCCTAGCAGGGACTCTTACAATGAGCAGTTCTTC
CASSAPSRDSYNEQFF
>TRBJ2-7|TRBV20-1|-|once
TGCAGTGCTAGGCCCCATGTAGTAGCCCTCTACGAGCAGTACTTC
CSARPHVVALYEQYF
>TRBJ2-4|TRBV11-2|TRBD1|-
TGTGCCAGCAGCCCGAGGGGACAGGGGGCCAACATTCAGTACTTC
CASSPRGQGANIQYF
>TRBJ1-1|TRBV5-1|-|few
TGCGCCAGCAGCTCGGCTCAAAGTGGGAACACTGAAGCTTTCTTT
CASSSAQSGNTEAFF
>TRBJ1-2|TRBV29-1|-|-
TGCAGCGCTCGGGCGGGGGCCTCTAACTATGGCTACACCTTC
CSARAGASNYGYTF
>TRBJ2-3|TRBV2|-|few
TGTGCCAGCACGCCGGGCCGCACAGATACGCAGTATTTT
CASTPGRTDTQYF
>TRBJ2-3|TRBV3-1|-|-
TGTGCCAGCAGCCAAGATACGGCGGCGACAGATACGCAGTATTTT
CASSQDTAATDTQYF
>TRBJ2-7|TRBV12-3/TRBV12-4|-|-
TGTGCCAGCAGCCATTCGGGGGGCGGTGTGTACGAGCAGTACTTC
CASSHSGGGVYEQYF